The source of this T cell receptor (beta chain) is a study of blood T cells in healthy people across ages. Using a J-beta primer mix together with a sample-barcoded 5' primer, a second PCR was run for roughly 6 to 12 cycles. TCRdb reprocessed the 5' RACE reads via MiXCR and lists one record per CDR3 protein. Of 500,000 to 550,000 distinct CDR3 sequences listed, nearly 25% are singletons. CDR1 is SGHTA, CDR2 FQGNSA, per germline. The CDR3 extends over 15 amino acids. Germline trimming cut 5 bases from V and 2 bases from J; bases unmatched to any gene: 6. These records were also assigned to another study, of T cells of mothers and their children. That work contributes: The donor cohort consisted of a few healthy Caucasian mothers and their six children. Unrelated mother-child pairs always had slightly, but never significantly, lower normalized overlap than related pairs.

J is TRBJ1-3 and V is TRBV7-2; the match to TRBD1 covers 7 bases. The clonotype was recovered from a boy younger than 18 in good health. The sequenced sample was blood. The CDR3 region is CASSERQGAGNTIYF. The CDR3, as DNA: TGTGCCAGCAGCGAAAGGCAGGGGGCTGGAAACACCATATATTTT. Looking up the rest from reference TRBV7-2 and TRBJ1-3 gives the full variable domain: GAGVSQSPSNKVTEKGKDVELRCDPISGHTALYWYRQSLGQGLEFLIYFQGNSAPDKSGLPSDRFSAERTGGSVSTLTIQRTQQEDSAVYLCASSERQGAGNTIYFGEGSWLTVV.